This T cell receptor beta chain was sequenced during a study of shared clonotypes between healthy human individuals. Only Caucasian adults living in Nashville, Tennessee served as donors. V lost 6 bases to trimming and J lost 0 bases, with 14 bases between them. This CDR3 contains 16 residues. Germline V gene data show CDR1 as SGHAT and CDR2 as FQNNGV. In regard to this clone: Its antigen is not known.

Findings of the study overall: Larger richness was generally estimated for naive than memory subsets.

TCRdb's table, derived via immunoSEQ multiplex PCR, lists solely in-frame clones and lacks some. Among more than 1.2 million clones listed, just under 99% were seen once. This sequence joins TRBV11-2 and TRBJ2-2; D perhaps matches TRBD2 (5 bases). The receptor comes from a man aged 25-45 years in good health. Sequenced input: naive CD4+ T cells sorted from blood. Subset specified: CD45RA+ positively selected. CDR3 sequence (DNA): TGTGCCAGCAGTGCTTGGGAGTCCGCGAACACCGGGGAGCTGTTTTTT. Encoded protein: CASSAWESANTGELFF.